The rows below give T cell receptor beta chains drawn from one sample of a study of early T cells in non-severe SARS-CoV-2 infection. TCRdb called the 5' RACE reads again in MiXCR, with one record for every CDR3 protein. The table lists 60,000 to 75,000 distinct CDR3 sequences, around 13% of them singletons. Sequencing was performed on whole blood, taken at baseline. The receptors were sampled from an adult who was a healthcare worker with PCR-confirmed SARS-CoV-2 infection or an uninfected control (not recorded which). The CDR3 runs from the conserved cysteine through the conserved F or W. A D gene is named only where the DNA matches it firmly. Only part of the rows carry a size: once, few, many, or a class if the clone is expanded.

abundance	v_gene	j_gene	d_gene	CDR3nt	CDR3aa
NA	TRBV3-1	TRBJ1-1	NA	TGTGCCAGCAGCCCCTCAGAGGGGACCACTGAAGCTTTCTTT	CASSPSEGTTEAFF
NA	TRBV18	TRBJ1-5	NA	TGTGCCAGCTCATCGGCCCGCAATCAGCCCCAGCATTTT	CASSSARNQPQHF
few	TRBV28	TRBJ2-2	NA	TGTGCCAGCAGTTCGGGACGCCGTAACACCGGGGAGCTGTTTTTT	CASSSGRRNTGELFF
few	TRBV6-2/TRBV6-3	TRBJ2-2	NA	TGTGCCAGCTCCCGCAGGTTGCCCGGGGAGCTGTTTTTT	CASSRRLPGELFF
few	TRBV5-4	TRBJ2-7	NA	TGTGCCAGCAGCTTGCTGACTAGTGGGACCTACGAGCAGTACTTC	CASSLLTSGTYEQYF
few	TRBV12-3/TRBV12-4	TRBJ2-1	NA	TGTGCCAGCAGGCTTCAGAGGAGAGAGCAGTTCTTC	CASRLQRREQFF
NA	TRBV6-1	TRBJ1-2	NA	TGTGCCAGCAGTGACAGGGACCATGGCTACACCTTC	CASSDRDHGYTF
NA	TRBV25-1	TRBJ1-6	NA	TGTGCCAGCAGTGAATCTGGCCCCAGCTCCTATAATTCACCCCTCCACTTT	CASSESGPSSYNSPLHF
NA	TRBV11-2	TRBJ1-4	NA	TGTGCCAGCAGCTTATTGTCAGGGTCTGGTGAAAAACTGTTTTTT	CASSLLSGSGEKLFF
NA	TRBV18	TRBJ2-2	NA	TGTGCCAGCTCACCGGGACGCCAAAGCTCGACCGGGGAGCTGTTTTTT	CASSPGRQSSTGELFF
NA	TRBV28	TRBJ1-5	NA	TGTGCCAGCAGTTTACTCTGGACAGAAAATCAGCCCCAGCATTTT	CASSLLWTENQPQHF
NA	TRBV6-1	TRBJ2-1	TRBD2	TGTGCCAGCACGCCTCTACGACTAGCGGTAATCTACAATGAGCAGTTCTTC	CASTPLRLAVIYNEQFF
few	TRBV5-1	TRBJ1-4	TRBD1	TGCGCCAGCAGCTGGACAGGGGGAGATGAAAAACTGTTTTTT	CASSWTGGDEKLFF
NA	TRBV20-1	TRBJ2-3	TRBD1	TGCAGTGCTAGGGCTAACAGGGGGCAGGTAGATACGCAGTATTTT	CSARANRGQVDTQYF
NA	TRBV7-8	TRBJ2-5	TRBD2	TGTGCCAGCATCCCCGCACGACTAGCGGGAGAGACCCAGTACTTC	CASIPARLAGETQYF
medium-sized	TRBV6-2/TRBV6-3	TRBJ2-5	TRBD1	TGTGCCAGCAGTCATGGACAGGGTAGAGAGACCCAGTACTTC	CASSHGQGRETQYF
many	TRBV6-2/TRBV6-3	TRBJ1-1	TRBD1	TGTGCCAGCAGCCCTCTTGGTTACAGGGGCTTGGCTGAAGCTTTCTTT	CASSPLGYRGLAEAFF
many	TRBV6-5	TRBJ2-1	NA	TGTGCCAGCAGTGGGGGCCTTGGGCGAAATGAGCAGTTCTTC	CASSGGLGRNEQFF
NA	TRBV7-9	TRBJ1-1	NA	TGTGCCAGCAGCTTAGCCGGTTCAGTGGTGAACACTGAAGCTTTCTTT	CASSLAGSVVNTEAFF
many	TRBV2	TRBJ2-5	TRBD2	TGTGCCAGCAGTGAAGCGGGAGGGCCCTCTGTGACCCAGTACTTC	CASSEAGGPSVTQYF
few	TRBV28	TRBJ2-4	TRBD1	TGTGCCAGCAGTATTTGGACAGGGGTTGCCAAAAACATTCAGTACTTC	CASSIWTGVAKNIQYF
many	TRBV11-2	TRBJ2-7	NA	TGTGCCAGCAGCCCGCGAAGGGACACTCCCTACGAGCAGTACTTC	CASSPRRDTPYEQYF
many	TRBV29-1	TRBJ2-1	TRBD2	TGCAGCGTTGAAGATCCTCTAGCGGGAGGGGGCGATGAGCAGTTCTTC	CSVEDPLAGGGDEQFF
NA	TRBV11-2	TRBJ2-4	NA	TGTGCCAGCAGCTCCCACTATGAAGCCAAAAACATTCAGTACTTC	CASSSHYEAKNIQYF
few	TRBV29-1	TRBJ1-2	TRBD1	TGCAGCGTGGCCGGGACAGGGGGTTATGGCTACACCTTC	CSVAGTGGYGYTF
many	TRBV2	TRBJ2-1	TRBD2	TGTGCCAGCAGTCGAAGCGGGGTTTCGGTGCAGTTCTTC	CASSRSGVSVQFF
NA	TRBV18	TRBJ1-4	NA	TGTGCCAGCTCACCAGAGTTGAATGAAAAACTGTTTTTT	CASSPELNEKLFF
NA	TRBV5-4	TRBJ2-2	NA	TGTGCCAGCAAGACTTGGGGGCAGGACACCGGGGAGCTGTTTTTT	CASKTWGQDTGELFF
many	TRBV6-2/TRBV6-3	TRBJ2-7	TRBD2	TGTGCCAGCAGTCCCGGGACTAGCTCCTACGAGCAGTACTTC	CASSPGTSSYEQYF
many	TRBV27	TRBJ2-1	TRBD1	TGTGCCAGCAGTCCCAGGGGGCGCATCGGGACTGCCCCCTACAATGAGCAGTTCTTC	CASSPRGRIGTAPYNEQFF
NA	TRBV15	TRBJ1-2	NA	TGTGCCACCAGCAGAGATCCCTACTATGGCTACACCTTC	CATSRDPYYGYTF
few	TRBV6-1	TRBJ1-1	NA	TGTGCCTGCCAGGCTGCTGTTGGCACTGAAGCTTTCTTT	CACQAAVGTEAFF
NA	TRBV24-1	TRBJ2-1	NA	TGTGCCACCAGTGATTCGAACACGGGACAAATAAATGAGCAGTTCTTC	CATSDSNTGQINEQFF
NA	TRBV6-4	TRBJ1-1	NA	TGTGCCAGCAGCCGAAGGGAGGGCACTGAAGCTTTCTTT	CASSRREGTEAFF
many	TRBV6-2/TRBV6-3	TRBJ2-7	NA	TGTGCCAGCAGCCGAGGACACAACTACGAGCAGTACTTC	CASSRGHNYEQYF
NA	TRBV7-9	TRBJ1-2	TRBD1	TGTGCCAGCACCCGGGACAGCTACCGGGGGGGTGGCTACACCTTC	CASTRDSYRGGGYTF
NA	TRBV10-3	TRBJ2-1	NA	TGTGCCATCAGTGAAAACAAGGGAGGCGTGAATGAGCAGTTCTTC	CAISENKGGVNEQFF
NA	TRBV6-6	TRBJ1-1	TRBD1	TGTGCCAGCAGTGACTGGGACAGTCCCATGAACACTGAAGCTTTCTTT	CASSDWDSPMNTEAFF
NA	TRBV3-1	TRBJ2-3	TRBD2	TGTGCCAGCAGCCAACGGACTAGCGGGTATAGCACAGATACGCAGTATTTT	CASSQRTSGYSTDTQYF
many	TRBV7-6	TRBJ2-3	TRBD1	TGTGCCAGCAGCTCGGCGACAGGGGGGGCGGATACGCAGTATTTT	CASSSATGGADTQYF
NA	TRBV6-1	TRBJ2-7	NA	TGTGCCAGCAGTGAAGTGGCTAGCGACTCCTACGAGCAGTACTTC	CASSEVASDSYEQYF
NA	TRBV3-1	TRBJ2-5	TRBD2	TGTGCCAGCAGCCAAATGGAAGGCACTAGCGGTTACCAAGAGACCCAGTACTTC	CASSQMEGTSGYQETQYF
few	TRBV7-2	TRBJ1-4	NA	TGTGCCAGCAGCTCCGCCGGGGTTAGGAATGAAAAACTGTTTTTT	CASSSAGVRNEKLFF
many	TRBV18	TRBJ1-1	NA	TGTGCCAGCTCACCGCACCCACTAATCGTAGCTTTCTTT	CASSPHPLIVAFF
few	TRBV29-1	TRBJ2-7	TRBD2	TGCAGCGCCCAGGAGCGGGGGTACGAGCAGTACTTC	CSAQERGYEQYF
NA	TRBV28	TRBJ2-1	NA	TGTGCCAGCAGTTTAACCCCGGGCCTGAATGAGCAGTTCTTC	CASSLTPGLNEQFF
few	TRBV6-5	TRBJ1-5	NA	TGTGCCAGTGGGGGGGGAAATGGACAGCCCCAGCATTTT	CASGGGNGQPQHF
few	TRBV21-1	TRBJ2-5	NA	TGTGCCAGCAGCGGATTGGGGTATAGCGGCGGAGAGACCCAGTACTTC	CASSGLGYSGGETQYF
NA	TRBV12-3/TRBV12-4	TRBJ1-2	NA	TGTGCCAGCAGTGGAGATGGGTCGACAGACTATGGCTACACCTTC	CASSGDGSTDYGYTF
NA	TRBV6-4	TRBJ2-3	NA	TGTGCCAGCAGTGAGAAAGTAACAGGAGATACGCAGTATTTT	CASSEKVTGDTQYF
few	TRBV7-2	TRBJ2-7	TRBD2	TGTGCCAGCAGCTTCACCAGCGGGAGGAACTACGAGCAGTACTTC	CASSFTSGRNYEQYF
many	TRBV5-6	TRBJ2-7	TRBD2	TGTGCCAGCAGCTTGGGACTAGCGGGGTCCTACGAGCAGTACTTC	CASSLGLAGSYEQYF
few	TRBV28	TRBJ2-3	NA	TGTGCCAGCAGTTCCCGACTAGACCCAGATACGCAGTATTTT	CASSSRLDPDTQYF
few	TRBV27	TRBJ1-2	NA	TGTGCCAGCAGCATACGGGGGAGGCCGGGACGGAGCTATGGCTACACCTTC	CASSIRGRPGRSYGYTF